The 28 T cell receptor beta chains below all came from one sample that was sequenced in a study of PD-L1 blockade in urothelial cancer. The time point here: peripheral blood 6 weeks after treatment start. Produced via immunoSEQ multiplex PCR; TCRdb's table is partial and in-frame only. This sample yields more than 90,000 clones, of which 85% to 95% are seen a single time; around 4% belongs to the top ten. The source was PBMCs, collected around atezolizumab (anti-PD-L1) treatment. These receptors came from a man aged 55 to 69 with urothelial cancer.

The V call is TRBV30, the J call TRBJ1-4; D call uncertain. Germline V gives CDR1 GTSNPN, CDR2 SVGIG (reference sequence). V was trimmed by 0 bases and J by 8 bases, leaving 4 bases between them. The CDR3 totals 11 residues. CDR3 loop: CAWSVHEKLFF. CDR3 nucleotide sequence: TGTGCCTGGAGTGTACACGAAAAACTGTTTTTT. The full variable domain, with the rest looked up from reference TRBV30 and TRBJ1-4, is SQTIHQWPATLVQPVGSPLSLECTVEGTSNPNLYWYRQAAGRGLQLLFYSVGIGQISSEVPQNLSASRPQDRQFILSSKKLLLSDSGFYLCAWSVHEKLFFGSGTQLSVL.

V is TRBV6-5 and J is TRBJ2-1; TRBD2 aligns across 7 bases. Germline CDR1 MNHEY, CDR2 SVGAGI. Unmatched junction bases numbered 8, after V lost 0 bases and J lost 9 bases. This CDR3 region has 15 residues. Written as DNA, the CDR3 is TGTGCCAGCAGTTACTCTGGGGGGAGGGAGGTTGAGCAGTTCTTC. It is translated as CASSYSGGREVEQFF.

The chain is built from TRBV7-9 and TRBJ2-3; D gene uncertain. V was clipped by 1 base and J by 0 bases, with 8 bases between them. The CDR3 has 15 residues. Germline V gene data show CDR1 as SEHNR and CDR2 as FQNEAQ (reference sequence). CDR3 DNA sequence: TGTGCCAGCAGCTTAGGTTCGGGTAGCACAGATACGCAGTATTTT. The encoded protein is CASSLGSGSTDTQYF.

This chain uses TRBV11-3 with TRBJ1-5; 9 positions match TRBD1. V was clipped by 0 bases and J by 0 bases; unmatched bases: 3. Per the germline V gene, CDR1 is SGHNT and CDR2 is YENEEA. The CDR3 runs to 17 residues. The CDR3: CASSLDGQGNSNQPQHF. CDR3 in DNA: TGTGCCAGCAGCTTAGACGGACAGGGGAATAGCAATCAGCCCCAGCATTTT.

The chain recombines TRBV7-8 with TRBJ1-2; D is uncertain. Deletions cut 1 base from V and 6 bases from J, with 9 bases between. The germline V gene has CDR1 SGHVS and CDR2 FQNEAQ. This CDR3 is 13 amino acids long. The CDR3 DNA is TGTGCCAGCAGCTTAGGAGTCGTGGATGGCTACACCTTC. It encodes CASSLGVVDGYTF. The full variable domain, with the rest looked up from reference TRBV7-8 and TRBJ1-2, is GAGVSQSPRYKVAKRGQDVALRCDPISGHVSLFWYQQALGQGPEFLTYFQNEAQLDKSGLPSDRFFAERPEGSVSTLKIQRTQQEDSAVYLCASSLGVVDGYTFGSGTRLTVV.

V and J are TRBV4-3 and TRBJ2-1; possibly TRBD2 for D (6 bases). Trimming took off 1 base at V and 7 bases at J, with 8 bases between the two ends. Germline V gene lookup returns CDR1 LGHNA and CDR2 YSLEER. The CDR3 sequence is 13 residues long. The CDR3 DNA follows: TGCGCCAGCAGCCAAGCTAGCGAAAATGAGCAGTTCTTC. It codes for CASSQASENEQFF.

This rearrangement joins TRBV10-2 to TRBJ2-3, with 9 nucleotides matching TRBD1. The germline V gene has CDR1 WSHSY and CDR2 SAAADI. With V trimmed by 5 bases and J by 12 bases, 6 bases remained unmatched. This CDR3 is 12 amino acids long. DNA for the CDR3: TGCGCCAGCAGTTCGGGACAGGGCATACAGTATTTT. Residues: CASSSGQGIQYF.

The chain combines TRBV19 with TRBJ1-4; no clear D. The CDR3 sequence is 13 residues long. Per germline, CDR1 LNHDA and CDR2 SQIVND (reference sequence). The germline V and J ends were trimmed by 8 bases and 5 bases, with 12 bases remaining between them. CDR3 coding DNA: TGTGCCAGTTCCGCGGGCGGAAATGAAAAACTGTTTTTT. Encoded protein: CASSAGGNEKLFF.

This chain uses TRBV11-2 with TRBJ1-2; 9 positions match TRBD1. Looked up from germline, CDR1 is SGHAT and CDR2 is FQNNGV. J lost 3 bases, V lost 4 bases, and 12 bases had no gene match. The CDR3 length is 17 residues. The CDR3 loop reads CASSSTGTGKGDYGYTF. The CDR3 bases are TGTGCCAGCAGCTCTACCGGGACAGGGAAGGGCGACTATGGCTACACCTTC.

V gene TRBV5-1 combines with J gene TRBJ2-1; 13 bases match TRBD2. V was clipped by 5 bases and J by 9 bases; unmatched bases: 11. CDR3 length: 16 residues. Germline V gene sequence: CDR1 SGHRS, CDR2 YFSETQ. The CDR3 region has the DNA TGCGCCAGCAGTCTACAACTAGCGGGAGGGCCGAGTGAGCAGTTCTTC. This sequence encodes CASSLQLAGGPSEQFF.

The V call is TRBV6-5, the J call TRBJ1-5; D unclear. Germline loops: CDR1 MNHEY, CDR2 SVGAGI. The CDR3 runs to 15 residues. Trimming removed 2 bases from V and 6 bases from J, with 14 bases in between. The CDR3 protein is CASSYSLGSAQPQHF. The CDR3 DNA reads TGTGCCAGCAGTTACAGTCTCGGGAGCGCTCAGCCCCAGCATTTT.

The rearrangement links TRBV9 to TRBJ1-2, with no clear D. The germline CDR1 and CDR2 sequences are SGDLS and YYNGEE. This CDR3 is 14 amino acids long. The germline V and J ends were trimmed by 3 bases and 4 bases, with 13 bases remaining between them. The DNA for the CDR3 is TGTGCCAGCAGCGGGAGCGGAGTATCCTATGGCTACACCTTC. As protein: CASSGSGVSYGYTF.

The CDR3 DNA sequence: TGCGCCAGCAGCTACAGGGTGGGGCGCATGGGAGCTAACTATGGCTACACCTTC. Protein product: CASSYRVGRMGANYGYTF. The V call is TRBV5-1, the J call TRBJ1-2; weak D call: TRBD1 (6 bases). There are 18 residues in the CDR3. The V and J ends lost 3 bases and 0 bases respectively, with 21 bases between them. CDR1 is SGHRS and CDR2 is YFSETQ in the germline V gene. The full variable domain, in which reference TRBV5-1 and TRBJ1-2 provide the parts outside the CDR3, is KAGVTQTPRYLIKTRGQQVTLSCSPISGHRSVSWYQQTPGQGLQFLFEYFSETQRNKGNFPGRFSGRQFSNSRSEMNVSTLELGDSALYLCASSYRVGRMGANYGYTFGSGTRLTVV.

This clone showed up just once. The V gene is TRBV6-5, the J gene TRBJ1-4; D is undetermined. Looked up from germline, CDR1 is MNHEY and CDR2 is SVGAGI. The CDR3 contains 14 residues. The V end was cut by 11 bases, the J end by 2 bases, with 15 bases between. The CDR3 bases are TGTGCCTCCGGGTCGGGGATTACTAATGAAAAACTGTTTTTT. It encodes CASGSGITNEKLFF.

The gene calls are TRBV6-4 and TRBJ1-2; no firm D call. CDR1 and CDR2 from the germline V gene are MRHNA and SNTAGT. V lost 0 bases and J lost 7, with 12 bases in between. This CDR3 comprises 14 residues. CDR3 nucleotide sequence: TGTGCCAGCAGTGACTCGGCTGAATTCCCTGGCTACACCTTC. Translating gives CASSDSAEFPGYTF.

The J gene is TRBJ2-7, the V gene TRBV28, with 7 bases identical to TRBD1. Trimming cost V 5 bases and J 6 bases; bases outside gene matches: 10. Per germline, CDR1 MDHEN and CDR2 SYDVKM. This CDR3 contains 14 residues. As DNA, the CDR3 is TGTGCCAGCAGTGCAGGACAGGACCCCACCGAGCAGTACTTC. Protein sequence: CASSAGQDPTEQYF.

J is TRBJ2-7 and V is TRBV2, with TRBD2 as a possible D gene (6 bases). CDR1 and CDR2 from the germline V gene are SNHLY and FYNNEI. The length of the CDR3 is 12 residues. Written as DNA, the CDR3 is TGTGCAGCCCATGCCGGGGGAAAAGAGCAGTACTTC. Translating it yields CAAHAGGKEQYF.

The CDR3 DNA reads TGTGCCAGCAGCTTAGCCGGGGGGGCCGTGGTAACAGATACGCAGTATTTT. It yields the protein CASSLAGGAVVTDTQYF. The J gene is TRBJ2-3, the V gene TRBV7-2; 8 nucleotides agree with TRBD2. Germline V lookup: CDR1 SGHTA, CDR2 FQGNSA. J lost 3 bases, V lost 0 bases, and 8 bases had no gene match. CDR3 length: 17 amino acids.

This chain uses TRBV25-1 with TRBJ1-2; D possibly corresponds to TRBD1 (6 bases). The V gene's germline CDR1 is MGHDK and CDR2 SYGVNS. Trimming removed 5 bases at V and 2 bases at J, with 9 bases between. The CDR3 consists of 13 residues. CDR3 residues: CASSNDRNYGYTF. CDR3 DNA: TGTGCCAGCAGTAACGACAGGAACTATGGCTACACCTTC.

The CDR3 region is CASSLFPNTGTGGREKLFF. The CDR3 DNA sequence: TGTGCCAGCAGCTTATTCCCTAACACCGGGACAGGGGGTCGAGAAAAACTGTTTTTT. This chain uses TRBV7-6 with TRBJ1-4, with 11 bases that match TRBD1. Germline CDR1 and CDR2: SGHVS and FNYEAQ. The CDR3 has 19 amino acids. J was trimmed by 8 bases and V by 2 bases; bases with no gene match: 16.

The chain uses TRBV7-2 and TRBJ2-2; D remains ambiguous. V was shortened by 6 bases and J by 4 bases, with 6 bases between the two germline ends. Germline V gene data show CDR1 as SGHTA and CDR2 as FQGNSA. The CDR3 consists of 12 residues. DNA of the CDR3: TGTGCCAGCAGTCGGGTCACCGGGGAGCTGTTTTTT. Translating gives CASSRVTGELFF.

The chain combines TRBV5-4 with TRBJ2-7; 8 bases are shared with TRBD1. This CDR3 has 14 residues. The germline V gene has CDR1 SGHNT and CDR2 YYREEE (reference sequence). V gave up 4 bases and J gave up 4 bases; unmatched junction bases: 7. In DNA, the CDR3 is TGTGCCAGCAGCAGCGCGGGACAGGTGTACGAGCAGTACTTC. Translated: CASSSAGQVYEQYF.

The chain employs TRBV7-3 and TRBJ1-1; D is perhaps TRBD1 (5 bases). Germline V CDR1 and CDR2: SGHTA, FQGTGA. This CDR3 has 13 residues. Trimming shortened V by 3 bases and J by 4 bases, and 9 bases separated the two germline ends. CDR3 in DNA: TGTGCCAGCAGCTTGGCGGGGGTCACTGAAGCTTTCTTT. It codes for CASSLAGVTEAFF.

The rearrangement uses TRBV19 and TRBJ2-7; D not resolved. There are 12 residues in the CDR3. The V gene lost 9 bases and the J gene lost 2 bases, with 11 bases spanning the gap. Germline loops: CDR1 LNHDA, CDR2 SQIVND (reference sequence). CDR3: CAREFLAYEQYF. The CDR3 DNA sequence: TGTGCCAGGGAGTTTCTAGCCTACGAGCAGTACTTC.

The chain's CDR3 is CASHLGRVHTGELFF. The CDR3 nucleotides read TGTGCCAGTCATCTCGGCAGGGTACACACCGGGGAGCTGTTTTTT. The genes are TRBV19 and TRBJ2-2, with D maybe TRBD1 (5 bases). V shed 8 bases and J shed 3 bases, with 16 bases lying between them. CDR1 LNHDA and CDR2 SQIVND come from the germline V gene (reference sequence). CDR3 length: 15 amino acids.

CDR3 amino acids: CASSEFVAGGNYEQYF. CDR3 coding DNA: TGCGCCAGCAGTGAATTTGTGGCAGGGGGAAACTACGAGCAGTACTTC. The rearrangement uses TRBV10-2 and TRBJ2-7; 7 bases are shared with TRBD1. The CDR3 extends over 16 amino acids. The junction had 11 bases not matched to a gene; V was cut back by 3 bases and J by 3 bases. In germline, CDR1 is WSHSY, CDR2 SAAADI.

The CDR3 sequence is CASSLTSGRIDTQYF. The CDR3 DNA is TGCGCCAGCAGCTTGACTAGCGGGAGAATAGATACGCAGTATTTT. The chain joins TRBV5-1 to TRBJ2-3; TRBD2 matches at 11 bases. The CDR3 has 15 amino acids. V trimming: 1 base; J trimming: 5 bases; junction bases outside the gene matches: 3. The germline CDR1 and CDR2 sequences are SGHRS and YFSETQ.

The chain links TRBV7-3 to TRBJ2-3, with 7 bases identical to TRBD2. Germline V CDR1 and CDR2: SGHTA, FQGTGA. The CDR3 is 15 residues long. V lost 2 bases to trimming and J lost 2 bases; unmatched junction nucleotides: 4. The CDR3 protein is CASSLGDYHTDTQYF. As DNA, the CDR3 is TGTGCCAGCAGCTTAGGGGACTACCACACAGATACGCAGTATTTT.